Below, one T cell receptor (beta chain) is given with its context. The antigen is undetermined. This entry comes from a study of beta chain features in type 1 diabetes. The CDR3 contains 13 residues. CDR1 and CDR2 from the germline V gene are SGHTA and FQGNSA. V was pared by 0 bases and J by 4 bases, with 6 bases between. The authors sorted CD4+ naive, central memory, regulatory and stem cell-like memory cells via CD45RO/CCR7/CD25/CD127/CD95/CD27. Sequenced material consisted of expressed TCRB transcripts (all of the isolated RNA was reverse transcribed). Several million reads were obtained on average from naive, central memory and regulatory T cell samples. Generated by immunoSEQ multiplex PCR, the TCRdb table keeps only in-frame clones and is missing some. The profile shows about 660,000 clones, more than 12% of them singletons. Study conclusions and caveats: TCRB CDR3 length was moderately but significantly reduced in all four CD4+ subsets of Type 1 diabetes patients.

The sequencing input was naive CD4+ T cells from blood. The chain combines TRBV7-2 with TRBJ1-2, with D hard to call. The receptor was derived from a man between 18 and 35 years old with type 1 diabetes. The DNA for the CDR3 is TGTGCCAGCAGCTTAGCAGGGTTCTATGGCTACACCTTC. It codes for CASSLAGFYGYTF.